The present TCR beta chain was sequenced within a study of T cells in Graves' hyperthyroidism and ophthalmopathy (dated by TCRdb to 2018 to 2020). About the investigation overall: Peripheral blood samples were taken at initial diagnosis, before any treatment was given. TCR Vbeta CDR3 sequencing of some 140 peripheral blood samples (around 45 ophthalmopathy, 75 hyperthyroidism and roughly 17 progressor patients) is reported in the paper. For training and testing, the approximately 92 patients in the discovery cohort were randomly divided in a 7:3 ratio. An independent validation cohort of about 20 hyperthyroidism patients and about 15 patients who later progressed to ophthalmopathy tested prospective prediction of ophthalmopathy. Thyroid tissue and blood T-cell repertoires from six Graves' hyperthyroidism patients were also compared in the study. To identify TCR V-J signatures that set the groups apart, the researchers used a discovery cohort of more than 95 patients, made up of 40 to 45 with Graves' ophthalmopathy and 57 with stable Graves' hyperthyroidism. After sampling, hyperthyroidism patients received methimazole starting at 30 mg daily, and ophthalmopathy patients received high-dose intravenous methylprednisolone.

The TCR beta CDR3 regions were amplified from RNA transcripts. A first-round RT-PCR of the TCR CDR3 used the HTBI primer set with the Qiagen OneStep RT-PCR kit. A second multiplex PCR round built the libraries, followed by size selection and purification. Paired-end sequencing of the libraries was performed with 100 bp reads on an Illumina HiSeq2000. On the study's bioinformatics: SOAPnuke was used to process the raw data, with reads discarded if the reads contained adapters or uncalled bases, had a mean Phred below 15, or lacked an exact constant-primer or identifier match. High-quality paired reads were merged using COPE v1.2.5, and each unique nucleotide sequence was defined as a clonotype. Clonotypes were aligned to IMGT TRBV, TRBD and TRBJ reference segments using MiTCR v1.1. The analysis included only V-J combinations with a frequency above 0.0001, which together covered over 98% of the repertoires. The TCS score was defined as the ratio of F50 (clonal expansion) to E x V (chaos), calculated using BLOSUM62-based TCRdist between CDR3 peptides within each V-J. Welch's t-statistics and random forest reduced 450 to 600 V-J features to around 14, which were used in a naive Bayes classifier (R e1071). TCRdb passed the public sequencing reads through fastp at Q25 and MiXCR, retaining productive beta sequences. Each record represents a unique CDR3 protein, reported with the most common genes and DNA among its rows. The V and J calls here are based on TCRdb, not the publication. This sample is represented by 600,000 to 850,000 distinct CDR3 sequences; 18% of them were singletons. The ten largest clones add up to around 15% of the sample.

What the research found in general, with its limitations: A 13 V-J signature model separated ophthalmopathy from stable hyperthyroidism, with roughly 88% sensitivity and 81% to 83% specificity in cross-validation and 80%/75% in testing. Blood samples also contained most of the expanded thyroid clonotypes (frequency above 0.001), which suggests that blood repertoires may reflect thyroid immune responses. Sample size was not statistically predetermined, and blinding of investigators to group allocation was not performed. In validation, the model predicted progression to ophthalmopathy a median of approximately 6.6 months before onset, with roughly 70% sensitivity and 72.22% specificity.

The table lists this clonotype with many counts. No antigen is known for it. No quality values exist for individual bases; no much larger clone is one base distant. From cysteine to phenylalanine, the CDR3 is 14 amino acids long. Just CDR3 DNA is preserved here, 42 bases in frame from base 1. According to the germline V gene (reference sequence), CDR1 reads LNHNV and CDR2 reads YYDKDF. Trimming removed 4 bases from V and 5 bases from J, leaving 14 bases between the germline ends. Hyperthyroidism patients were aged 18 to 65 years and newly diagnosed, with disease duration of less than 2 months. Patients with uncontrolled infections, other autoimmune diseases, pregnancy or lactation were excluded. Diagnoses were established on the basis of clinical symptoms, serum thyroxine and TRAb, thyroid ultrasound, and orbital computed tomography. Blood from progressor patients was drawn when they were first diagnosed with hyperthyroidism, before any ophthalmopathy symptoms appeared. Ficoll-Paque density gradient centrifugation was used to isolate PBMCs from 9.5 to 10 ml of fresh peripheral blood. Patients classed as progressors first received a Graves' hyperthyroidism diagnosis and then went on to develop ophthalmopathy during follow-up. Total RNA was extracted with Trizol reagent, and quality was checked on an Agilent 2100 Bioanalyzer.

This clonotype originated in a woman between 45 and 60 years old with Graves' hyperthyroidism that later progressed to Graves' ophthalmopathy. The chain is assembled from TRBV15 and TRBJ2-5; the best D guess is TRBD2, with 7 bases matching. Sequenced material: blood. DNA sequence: TGTGCCACCAGCATCGGGGGGCCCTTGGAGACCCAGTACTTC. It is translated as CATSIGGPLETQYF. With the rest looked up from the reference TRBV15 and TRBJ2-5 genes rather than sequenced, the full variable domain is DAMVIQNPRYQVTQFGKPVTLSCSQTLNHNVMYWYQQKSSQAPKLLFHYYDKDFNNEADTPDNFQSRRPNTSFCFLDIRSPGLGDTAMYLCATSIGGPLETQYFGPGTRLLVL.